This TCR beta chain came from a study of T cells in Graves' hyperthyroidism and ophthalmopathy. Investigators excluded patients with uncontrolled infection, other autoimmune disease, pregnancy or lactation. Each diagnosis drew on symptoms, thyroxine, TRAb, thyroid ultrasound and orbital computed tomography findings. The blood sample was taken at first hyperthyroidism diagnosis, before any ophthalmopathy symptoms. The PBMCs studied were ones that came from approximately 9.9 ml fresh peripheral blood. What was amplified from RNA transcripts were TCR beta CDR3 regions. With the HTBI primer set, the TCR CDR3 went through a first round of RT-PCR. From the multiplex PCR reads, TCRdb called clonotypes with MiXCR, one entry per CDR3 protein. The repertoire holds hundreds of thousands of distinct CDR3 sequences, about 15% seen once, with roughly 5.5% in the top ten. The table lists this clonotype with many counts.

The V gene's germline CDR1 is DFQATT and CDR2 SNEGSKA (reference sequence). V was clipped by 2 bases and J by 9 bases; unmatched bases: 9. The CDR3 runs to 13 residues. Material: blood. The chain has TRBV20-1 and TRBJ1-1; 7 bases map to TRBD1. The clonotype originates from a woman aged 25 to 39 with Graves' hyperthyroidism that later progressed to Graves' ophthalmopathy. This chain's CDR3 is CSARPAGGGQAFF. The CDR3 DNA reads TGCAGTGCTAGACCGGCAGGGGGAGGGCAAGCTTTCTTT.